This entry lists 29 T cell receptor beta chains sequenced from one sample in a study of blood T cell repertoires in COVID-19. Clones were read by immunoSEQ multiplex PCR, and TCRdb kept only the in-frame ones, dropping some. This table holds 250,000 to 350,000 clones, roughly 90% found once. Sequencing was done on a sample of peripheral blood. These receptors were obtained from a woman in her sixties with acute or convalescent COVID-19.

The rearrangement joins TRBV18 to TRBJ1-2; possibly TRBD1 for D (6 bases). Trimming cost V 2 bases and J 3 bases, with 10 bases left between them. This CDR3 comprises 14 residues. The V gene's germline CDR1 is KGHSH and CDR2 LQKENI. This CDR3 is CASSPNRADYGYTF. In nucleotides, the CDR3 is TGTGCCAGCTCACCAAACAGGGCAGACTATGGCTACACCTTC.

V usage is TRBV4-2 and J usage is TRBJ1-1; possible D gene TRBD1, 5 bases. Germline V gene sequence: CDR1 LGHNA, CDR2 YNFKEQ. This CDR3 is 16 amino acids long. Trimming removed 1 base at V and 7 bases at J, with 19 bases between. Here the CDR3 reads CASSQASGPPGGEAFF. The CDR3 DNA sequence: TGTGCCAGCAGCCAAGCGTCAGGCCCGCCGGGGGGTGAAGCTTTCTTT.

V and J are TRBV7-2 and TRBJ1-2, with a tentative D call TRBD1 (5 bases). V lost 4 bases and J lost 8, with 17 bases in between. CDR3 length: 14 amino acids. From germline, CDR1 is SGHTA and CDR2 FQGNSA. CDR3 amino acids: CASSSRGLGYGYTF. CDR3 DNA sequence: TGTGCCAGCAGCTCGAGGGGACTGGGATACGGCTACACCTTC.

The J gene is TRBJ1-1, the V gene TRBV11-1; TRBD1 aligns across 9 bases. The CDR3 is made up of 15 amino acids. The V gene end was trimmed by 5 bases and the J gene end by 1 base; junction bases not matched to a gene: 5. The germline CDR1 and CDR2 sequences are SGHAT and FQDESV (reference sequence). CDR3 sequence: CASSLQGAGNTEAFF. DNA of the CDR3: TGTGCCAGCAGCCTACAGGGGGCTGGGAACACTGAAGCTTTCTTT. The complete variable domain, with remaining parts taken from reference TRBV11-1 and TRBJ1-1, reads EAEVAQSPRYKITEKSQAVAFWCDPISGHATLYWYRQILGQGPELLVQFQDESVVDDSQLPKDRFSAERLKGVDSTLKIQPAELGDSAMYLCASSLQGAGNTEAFFGQGTRLTVV.

The sample holds a few counts of this clone. The V and J genes are TRBV7-8 and TRBJ1-2, with TRBD1 identical over 11 bases. The CDR3 has 15 amino acids. V lost 5 bases, J lost 2 bases, and 4 bases stayed unmatched. Per the germline V gene, CDR1 is SGHVS and CDR2 is FQNEAQ. The CDR3 reads CASSGGTGGNYGYTF. Here the CDR3 DNA reads TGTGCCAGCAGCGGCGGGACAGGGGGAAACTATGGCTACACCTTC.

The V gene is TRBV28, the J gene TRBJ2-3, with a possible D match to TRBD1 (7 bases). Germline assignment: CDR1 MDHEN and CDR2 SYDVKM. V lost 5 bases to trimming and J lost 14 bases, with 20 bases between them. This CDR3 region has 13 residues. CDR3 amino acids: CASSRGREQGGYF. CDR3 nucleotides: TGTGCCAGCAGTCGAGGACGGGAGCAGGGGGGGTATTTT.

The gene calls are TRBV7-2 and TRBJ2-2; 8 positions agree with TRBD2. Trimming removed 7 bases from V and 4 bases from J; junction bases left unmatched: 8. Per germline, CDR1 SGHTA and CDR2 FQGNSA. The CDR3 is 15 amino acids. The CDR3 here is CASTSGGAGTGELFF. The CDR3 DNA is TGTGCCAGCACCTCGGGGGGGGCGGGCACCGGGGAGCTGTTTTTT. Looking up the rest from reference TRBV7-2 and TRBJ2-2 gives the full variable domain: GAGVSQSPSNKVTEKGKDVELRCDPISGHTALYWYRQSLGQGLEFLIYFQGNSAPDKSGLPSDRFSAERTGGSVSTLTIQRTQQEDSAVYLCASTSGGAGTGELFFGEGSRLTVL.

The J gene is TRBJ1-3, the V gene TRBV7-2; 9 bases map to TRBD1. CDR1 and CDR2 from the germline V gene are SGHTA and FQGNSA. Trimming at V came to 2 bases and at J to 3 bases, leaving 5 bases not matched to a gene. CDR3 length: 16 amino acids. This CDR3 is CASSLFGQGNGNTIYF. The CDR3 nucleotides are TGTGCCAGCAGCTTATTTGGACAGGGGAATGGAAACACCATATATTTT.

The chain uses TRBV28 and TRBJ1-1; 10 bases map to TRBD1. Germline lookup yields CDR1 MDHEN and CDR2 SYDVKM. The V segment lost 5 bases and the J segment 4 bases; nucleotides outside the gene matches: 4. There are 14 residues in the CDR3. DNA of the CDR3: TGTGCCAGCAGTCCTGGGACAGGGGTCACTGAAGCTTTCTTT. Protein sequence: CASSPGTGVTEAFF.

The DNA for the CDR3 is TGTGCCAGCTCACCACCTAGCGGGGGATACAATGAGCAGTTCTTC. It specifies CASSPPSGGYNEQFF. The chain couples TRBV18 to TRBJ2-1; TRBD2 matches 9 bases. CDR3 size: 15 residues. The ends lost 0 bases at V and 4 bases at J; junction bases unmatched: 1. Germline CDR1 KGHSH, CDR2 LQKENI.

This clone has only one observation. The chain couples TRBV19 to TRBJ2-3; 10 nucleotides line up with TRBD1. The CDR3 loop spans 14 amino acids. With 5 bases clipped from V and 3 bases from J, the junction kept 2 bases outside the gene matches. Germline V CDR1 and CDR2: LNHDA, SQIVND (reference sequence). The CDR3 region is CASSPDRGTDTQYF. The CDR3, as DNA: TGTGCCAGTAGTCCGGACAGGGGGACAGATACGCAGTATTTT.

This clone appeared a few times. The V gene is TRBV4-1, the J gene TRBJ1-4, with D uncertain. Per germline, CDR1 MGHRA and CDR2 YSYEKL. This CDR3 spans 18 amino acids. The V and J ends lost 3 bases and 0 bases respectively, with 17 bases between them. The CDR3 nucleotides read TGCGCCAGCAGCCAGGCCCAGGTGCAACGCACAACTAATGAAAAACTGTTTTTT. This encodes CASSQAQVQRTTNEKLFF.

This chain joins TRBV19 and TRBJ2-4, with D maybe TRBD1 (6 bases). The CDR3 length is 13 residues. V was pared by 0 bases and J by 10 bases, with 10 bases between. Per the germline V gene, CDR1 is LNHDA and CDR2 is SQIVND (reference sequence). Here the CDR3 reads CASSIEQGGIQYF. The CDR3 DNA sequence: TGTGCCAGTAGTATAGAACAGGGTGGGATTCAGTACTTC.

The chain recombines TRBV4-2 with TRBJ2-5; 10 positions match TRBD2. Trimming took 3 bases from V and 5 from J; bases not matched to a gene: 9. This CDR3 is built from 16 residues. Germline CDR1 is LGHNA and CDR2 is YNFKEQ. CDR3 nucleotide sequence: TGTGCCAGCAGCCAGGCAGCGGGAGGGCCTACGGAGACCCAGTACTTC. Translated: CASSQAAGGPTETQYF.

The chain carries TRBV30 and TRBJ2-4, with 7 bases matching TRBD1. V lost 1 base to trimming and J lost 4 bases; unmatched junction nucleotides: 7. The germline V gene has CDR1 GTSNPN and CDR2 SVGIG (reference sequence). This CDR3 region has 15 residues. The CDR3 nucleotides read TGTGCCTGGAGTGCTAGACAGGGTGTGAAAAACATTCAGTACTTC. It encodes CAWSARQGVKNIQYF. The full variable domain, completed using reference TRBV30 and TRBJ2-4, is SQTIHQWPATLVQPVGSPLSLECTVEGTSNPNLYWYRQAAGRGLQLLFYSVGIGQISSEVPQNLSASRPQDRQFILSSKKLLLSDSGFYLCAWSARQGVKNIQYFGAGTRLSVL.

The chain joins TRBV6-2 or TRBV6-3 to TRBJ1-5, with D tentatively TRBD1 (5 bases). The length of the CDR3 is 17 residues. The germline V gene encodes CDR1 MNHEY and CDR2 SVGEGT. V was pared by 2 bases and J by 1 base, with 15 bases between. The CDR3 sequence is CASSYREPTVSNQPQHF. The CDR3 nucleotides read TGTGCCAGCAGTTACCGAGAACCGACAGTCAGCAATCAGCCCCAGCATTTT.

This rearrangement joins TRBV28 to TRBJ1-5; 10 nucleotides match TRBD1. Per germline, CDR1 MDHEN and CDR2 SYDVKM. V was pared by 5 bases and J by 5 bases, with 12 bases of the junction left unmatched. This CDR3 comprises 17 residues. The CDR3 here is CASSRRGGQGFDQPQHF. CDR3 bases: TGTGCCAGCAGTCGGCGCGGGGGACAGGGGTTCGATCAGCCCCAGCATTTT.

The chain has TRBV27 and TRBJ1-4; maybe TRBD1 (6 bases). The germline gives CDR1 MNHEY, CDR2 SMNVEV (reference sequence). The ends were cut back, 1 base at V and 7 bases at J, with 13 bases in the middle. The CDR3 extends over 15 amino acids. This CDR3 is CASSLYRGAGEKLFF. DNA for the CDR3: TGTGCCAGCAGTTTATACCGGGGGGCGGGTGAAAAACTGTTTTTT.

The chain has TRBV28 and TRBJ1-5; 10 bases map to TRBD1. The CDR3 extends over 16 amino acids. Germline lookup yields CDR1 MDHEN and CDR2 SYDVKM. V lost 5 bases to trimming and J lost 6 bases; unmatched junction nucleotides: 10. The CDR3 bases are TGTGCCAGCAGTCCATTGACAGGGGGCACGGGTCAGCCCCAGCATTTT. Protein sequence: CASSPLTGGTGQPQHF.

The chain uses TRBV7-9 and TRBJ2-1; possibly TRBD1 for D (5 bases). The CDR3 spans 13 residues. The germline V gene has CDR1 SEHNR and CDR2 FQNEAQ (reference sequence). V lost 5 bases and J lost 10, with 15 bases in between. The CDR3 is CASSPVREGEQFF. As DNA, the CDR3 is TGTGCCAGCAGCCCGGTCAGGGAAGGCGAGCAGTTCTTC.

V usage is TRBV9 and J usage is TRBJ2-1, with TRBD2 matching over 8 bases. CDR3 length: 15 amino acids. The germline gives CDR1 SGDLS, CDR2 YYNGEE. The V and J ends lost 0 bases and 8 bases, in that order; junction bases with no gene match: 7. In DNA form, the CDR3 reads TGTGCCAGCAGCGTAGACGGGACTAGTGGCGATGAGCAGTTCTTC. Its protein is CASSVDGTSGDEQFF.

The V gene is TRBV7-3, the J gene TRBJ2-7, with TRBD1 matching 7 bases. The germline CDR1 and CDR2 sequences are SGHTA and FQGTGA. The V gene end was trimmed by 6 bases and the J gene end by 6 bases; junction bases not matched to a gene: 5. The CDR3 covers 12 residues. This CDR3 reads CASSSQGPEQYF. The CDR3 bases are TGTGCCAGCAGTTCACAGGGGCCCGAGCAGTACTTC.

The chain employs TRBV6-2 or TRBV6-3 and TRBJ1-6; D is undetermined. The length of the CDR3 is 16 residues. Germline V gene data show CDR1 as MNHEY and CDR2 as SVGEGT. Trimming took off 2 bases at V and 4 bases at J, with 12 bases between the two ends. In DNA, the CDR3 is TGTGCCAGCAGTTACCTCACGACGCGGTATAATTCACCCCTCCACTTT. This gives the protein CASSYLTTRYNSPLHF.

The chain recombines TRBV7-3 with TRBJ2-7; a weak D match, TRBD2 (6 bases). Per the germline V gene, CDR1 is SGHTA and CDR2 is FQGTGA. The CDR3 spans 14 residues. With 2 bases removed from V and 1 base from J, the gap between germline ends came to 9 bases. CDR3 in DNA: TGTGCCAGCAGCTTAGGGGACTCATCCTACGAGCAGTACTTC. This sequence encodes CASSLGDSSYEQYF.

The V gene is TRBV6-4, the J gene TRBJ2-1; TRBD2 agrees at 11 bases. This CDR3 is 15 amino acids long. J was trimmed by 5 bases and V by 5 bases; bases with no gene match: 5. CDR1 is MRHNA and CDR2 is SNTAGT in the germline V gene. The CDR3 DNA is TGTGCCAGCAGTCAGACTAGCGGGACCCACAATGAGCAGTTCTTC. It codes for CASSQTSGTHNEQFF.

The chain couples TRBV2 to TRBJ1-5; no clear D gene. CDR3 size: 14 residues. Between the trimmed V and J ends, which lost 7 bases and 7 bases, there was a span of 17 bases. The germline CDR1 and CDR2 sequences are SNHLY and FYNNEI. CDR3 nucleotide sequence: TGTGCCAGCACTGATCGGGCCGGGGAACAGCCCCAGCATTTT. Its translation is CASTDRAGEQPQHF.

V gene TRBV4-3 combines with J gene TRBJ2-3, with D tentatively TRBD1 (7 bases). The V end lost 3 bases, the J end lost 3 bases, and 16 bases lay between the germline ends. Germline V lookup: CDR1 LGHNA, CDR2 YSLEER. This CDR3 has 16 residues. As DNA, the CDR3 is TGCGCCAGCAGCCAGGCCGGCAGGGGGAGGACAGATACGCAGTATTTT. Translated, it gives CASSQAGRGRTDTQYF.

The rearrangement links TRBV4-3 to TRBJ2-4; possibly TRBD2 for D (6 bases). The germline gives CDR1 LGHNA, CDR2 YSLEER. The CDR3 is 14 amino acids. The V gene lost 0 bases and the J gene lost 10 bases, with 13 bases spanning the gap. CDR3 nucleotides: TGCGCCAGCAGCCAAGAGCGGGGACGGAATATTCAGTACTTC. This encodes CASSQERGRNIQYF.

V and J are TRBV5-4 and TRBJ1-3, with 10 bases that match TRBD1. V lost 4 bases to trimming and J lost 8 bases; unmatched junction nucleotides: 6. The CDR3 covers 14 residues. In germline, CDR1 is SGHNT, CDR2 YYREEE (reference sequence). The CDR3 coding sequence is TGTGCCAGCAGCCAGGGACAGGGGAAGGACACCATATATTTT. Its protein is CASSQGQGKDTIYF.